The 17 T cell receptor beta chains below come from one sample, sequenced in a study of cytomegalovirus exposure and HLA in healthy donors. 60 Vbeta and 13 Jbeta primers were used in PCR. TCRdb keeps only in-frame clones here, not all; method: immunoSEQ multiplex PCR. The sample holds 200,000 or so clones; roughly 84% are singletons and the top ten take about 0.26%. The sequenced material came from PBMCs. The receptor set was obtained from a boy aged 5-17 years in good health and CMV-seronegative.

The gene calls are TRBV4-3 and TRBJ1-3; no firm D call. The germline gives CDR1 LGHNA, CDR2 YSLEER. V was trimmed by 1 base and J by 8 bases, leaving 9 bases between them. This CDR3 spans 13 amino acids. In DNA form, the CDR3 reads TGCGCCAGCAGCCAAGGAGGTCTGGACACCATATATTTT. Residues: CASSQGGLDTIYF.

This chain joins TRBV5-4 and TRBJ1-5; D gene uncertain. The germline CDR1 and CDR2 sequences are SGHNT and YYREEE (reference sequence). V was clipped by 0 bases and J by 9 bases, with 10 bases between them. The CDR3 loop spans 13 amino acids. The CDR3 nucleotides are TGTGCCAGCAGCTTGGAGGGAGGTCGGCCCCAGCATTTT. Its translation: CASSLEGGRPQHF. The variable domain in full, with the rest retrieved from reference TRBV5-4 and TRBJ1-5, is ETGVTQSPTHLIKTRGQQVTLRCSSQSGHNTVSWYQQALGQGPQFIFQYYREEENGRGNFPPRFSGLQFPNYSSELNVNALELDDSALYLCASSLEGGRPQHFGDGTRLSIL.

This clone has a single count. V is TRBV5-4 and J is TRBJ2-2; D uncertain. This CDR3 has 14 residues. The V end was cut by 3 bases, the J end by 1 base, with 7 bases between. The V gene's germline CDR1 is SGHNT and CDR2 YYREEE (reference sequence). The CDR3 DNA sequence: TGTGCCAGCAGCTCGGAGCGGAACACCGGGGAGCTGTTTTTT. Amino acid sequence: CASSSERNTGELFF. Filled out from reference TRBV5-4 and TRBJ2-2, the complete variable domain reads ETGVTQSPTHLIKTRGQQVTLRCSSQSGHNTVSWYQQALGQGPQFIFQYYREEENGRGNFPPRFSGLQFPNYSSELNVNALELDDSALYLCASSSERNTGELFFGEGSRLTVL.

This clone has just one count. DNA for the CDR3: TGTGCCAGCAGTGAATACAGGACGCCCTCTGGAAACACCATATATTTT. This encodes CASSEYRTPSGNTIYF. The V and J genes are TRBV6-1 and TRBJ1-3, with TRBD1 as a possible D gene (5 bases). Germline V gene sequence: CDR1 MNHNS, CDR2 SASEGT. There are 16 residues in the CDR3. V was trimmed by 2 bases and J by 0 bases, leaving 11 bases between them.

The chain couples TRBV2 to TRBJ2-5; D perhaps matches TRBD1 (6 bases). There are 10 residues in the CDR3. Germline CDR1 and CDR2: SNHLY and FYNNEI. V was cut by 6 bases and J by 7 bases, with 6 bases left in between. Here the CDR3 reads CASRGGTQYF. CDR3 nucleotide sequence: TGTGCCAGCAGAGGGGGGACCCAGTACTTC.

This clone has more than one count but fewer than ten. The chain uses TRBV9 and TRBJ2-7; D perhaps matches TRBD1 (6 bases). Trimming cost V 4 bases and J 6 bases, with 14 bases left between them. There are 13 residues in the CDR3. Germline CDR1 reads SGDLS; CDR2 reads YYNGEE. In DNA form, the CDR3 reads TGTGCCAGCAGCCCGCATCCAGGGGCCGAGCAGTACTTC. Its translation is CASSPHPGAEQYF.

This clone showed up just a few times. The V call is TRBV29-1, the J call TRBJ1-1, with D tentatively TRBD1 (5 bases). Germline CDR1 SQVTM, CDR2 ANQGSEA. The V end lost 1 base, the J end lost 10 bases, and 13 bases lay between the germline ends. The length of the CDR3 is 12 residues. The CDR3 sequence is CSVEGGAYGAFF. In nucleotides, the CDR3 is TGCAGCGTTGAAGGGGGCGCGTATGGAGCTTTCTTT.

The chain links TRBV28 to TRBJ1-5; no definite D call. Germline CDR1 is MDHEN and CDR2 is SYDVKM. There are 15 residues in the CDR3. The V end was cut by 1 base, the J end by 6 bases, with 13 bases between. The CDR3 region is CASSLFIEISQPQHF. The CDR3 nucleotides read TGTGCCAGCAGTTTATTCATCGAGATTTCTCAGCCCCAGCATTTT.

The rearrangement joins TRBV11-1 to TRBJ2-5, with 7 bases fitting TRBD1. CDR3 size: 14 residues. Looked up from germline, CDR1 is SGHAT and CDR2 is FQDESV (reference sequence). Unmatched junction bases numbered 8, after V lost 5 bases and J lost 5 bases. DNA for the CDR3: TGTGCCAGCAGCCCAGACAGGGTGGGGGAGACCCAGTACTTC. Translation gives CASSPDRVGETQYF.

This clone was picked up one time. The chain couples TRBV13 to TRBJ2-7; 15 nucleotides match TRBD2. V was clipped by 5 bases and J by 9 bases; unmatched bases: 14. This CDR3 comprises 17 residues. Per the germline V gene, CDR1 is PRHDT and CDR2 is FYEKMQ (reference sequence). CDR3 sequence (DNA): TGTGCCAGCAGCCATCAGCAGGGACTAGCGGGGGGTCCCGGGCAGTACTTC. This gives the protein CASSHQQGLAGGPGQYF.

Concerning this clone itself: The same CDR3 can be traced to other DNA sequences in this sample. The gene calls are TRBV6-5 and TRBJ2-1; perhaps TRBD2 as D (5 bases). The germline gives CDR1 MNHEY, CDR2 SVGAGI. V was trimmed by 6 bases and J by 3 bases, leaving 6 bases between them. CDR3 length: 12 residues. Here the CDR3 DNA reads TGTGCCAGCAGCCGGGGCTACAATGAGCAGTTCTTC. Translating it yields CASSRGYNEQFF.

V and J are TRBV18 and TRBJ2-5, with 9 bases aligning to TRBD2. CDR3 length: 18 amino acids. J was trimmed by 6 bases and V by 7 bases; bases with no gene match: 21. Germline CDR1 reads KGHSH; CDR2 reads LQKENI. The CDR3 is CASCPRLTSAGGRQTQYF. CDR3 DNA: TGTGCCAGCTGCCCGCGTCTTACTAGCGCGGGAGGGCGTCAGACCCAGTACTTC.

The chain employs TRBV6-5 and TRBJ2-7; 7 bases align to TRBD1. The CDR3 extends over 14 amino acids. Germline CDR1 and CDR2: MNHEY and SVGAGI. The junction had 6 bases not matched to a gene; V was cut back by 6 bases and J by 1 base. CDR3 loop: CASRPGTDSYEQYF. As DNA, the CDR3 is TGTGCCAGCAGGCCAGGGACAGATTCCTACGAGCAGTACTTC.

This sequence joins TRBV29-1 and TRBJ1-2, with a tentative D call TRBD1 (6 bases). The CDR3 length is 12 residues. Trimming stripped 7 bases from V and 5 bases from J, with 14 bases between. Germline values: CDR1 SQVTM, CDR2 ANQGSEA. The CDR3 here is CSAQDSFYGYTF. CDR3 nucleotides: TGCAGCGCTCAGGACAGCTTTTATGGCTACACCTTC. Together with reference TRBV29-1 and TRBJ1-2, the CDR3 gives the full variable domain: SAVISQKPSRDICQRGTSLTIQCQVDSQVTMMFWYRQQPGQSLTLIATANQGSEATYESGFVIDKFPISRPNLTFSTLTVSNMSPEDSSIYLCSAQDSFYGYTFGSGTRLTVV.

The V call is TRBV5-4, the J call TRBJ1-6; 7 nucleotides match TRBD1. Germline V gene data show CDR1 as SGHNT and CDR2 as YYREEE (reference sequence). CDR3 length: 15 amino acids. After removal of 4 bases from V and 7 bases from J, the junction contained 8 bases not matched to a gene. The CDR3 DNA is TGTGCCAGCAGCCGGGACAGAGGGAGGAATTCACCCCTCCACTTT. Its translation is CASSRDRGRNSPLHF.

This clone was seen a handful of times. This chain joins TRBV30 and TRBJ1-2; 7 bases line up with TRBD1. CDR3 size: 13 residues. J gave up 6 bases and V 4 bases, and 8 bases lay outside the gene matches. Germline V CDR1 and CDR2: GTSNPN, SVGIG (reference sequence). The CDR3 DNA follows: TGTGCCTGGATGGCAGGGGGAAAGGATGGCTACACCTTC. Residues: CAWMAGGKDGYTF. Supplemented by reference TRBV30 and TRBJ1-2, the full variable domain reads SQTIHQWPATLVQPVGSPLSLECTVEGTSNPNLYWYRQAAGRGLQLLFYSVGIGQISSEVPQNLSASRPQDRQFILSSKKLLLSDSGFYLCAWMAGGKDGYTFGSGTRLTVV.

The V and J genes are TRBV18 and TRBJ2-6; TRBD2 might be the D (5 bases). The CDR3 spans 16 residues. Germline CDR1 KGHSH, CDR2 LQKENI. V shed 3 bases and J shed 3 bases, with 12 bases lying between them. Here the CDR3 reads CASSPIPGFGANVLTF. CDR3 coding DNA: TGTGCCAGCTCACCCATCCCGGGGTTTGGGGCCAACGTCCTGACTTTC.